These T cell receptor beta chains were read from a single sample in a study of Ad26.COV2.S vaccination and SARS-CoV-2 variants. Sequencing used immunoSEQ multiplex PCR; TCRdb keeps in-frame clones, though not all of them. The repertoire holds 250,000 to 300,000 clones, with about 89% as singletons. Sequenced here: peripheral blood, sampled in a trial of Ad26.COV2.S vaccine versus placebo. Receptors were obtained from a person between 18 and 60 years old who received the Ad26.COV2.S COVID-19 vaccine or a placebo. The CDR3 runs from the conserved cysteine through the conserved F or W. Fields, in order: V gene, D gene, clone size, J gene, CDR3 protein, CDR3 DNA. D genes are given only for firm matches. Only some rows state a clone size, as once, few, many or a class for expanded clones.

TRBV15	-	-	TRBJ1-2	CATSRVRATVPLHYGYTF	TGTGCCACCAGCAGGGTTAGAGCGACAGTACCACTCCACTATGGCTACACCTTC
TRBV4-1	-	-	TRBJ2-7	CASSREGAYEQYF	TGCGCCAGCAGTCGAGAAGGGGCCTACGAGCAGTACTTC
TRBV9	-	few	TRBJ2-7	CASSVGYPSEQYF	TGTGCCAGCAGCGTGGGGTACCCCTCCGAGCAGTACTTC
TRBV30	-	-	TRBJ2-4	CAWSPPRAVKNIQYF	TGTGCCTGGAGTCCCCCCCGGGCCGTCAAAAACATTCAGTACTTC
TRBV6-5	-	-	TRBJ2-5	CASTERVRETQYF	TGTGCCAGCACCGAACGCGTCCGGGAGACCCAGTACTTC
TRBV20-1	TRBD2	-	TRBJ2-7	CSTERGNEQYF	TGCAGTACGGAGCGGGGGAACGAGCAGTACTTC
TRBV6-5	TRBD1	-	TRBJ1-3	CASSWTGQGFGNTIYF	TGTGCCAGCAGTTGGACGGGACAGGGATTTGGAAACACCATATATTTT
TRBV5-8	TRBD1	-	TRBJ1-1	CASSRAGTGDTEAFF	TGTGCCAGCAGCCGGGCCGGGACAGGGGACACTGAAGCTTTCTTT
TRBV27	-	-	TRBJ1-1	CASSLFRGRRAFF	TGTGCCAGCAGTTTATTCCGCGGGCGAAGAGCTTTCTTT
TRBV7-9	-	-	TRBJ1-2	CASSFDTANGGYTF	TGTGCCAGCAGCTTCGACACCGCTAACGGGGGCTACACCTTC
TRBV7-8	-	-	TRBJ1-2	CASSLAAGNPGGYTF	TGTGCCAGCAGCTTAGCGGCAGGGAACCCGGGAGGCTACACCTTC
TRBV3-1/TRBV3-2	-	-	TRBJ2-7	CASSQGQVLSYEQYF	TGTGCCAGCAGCCAAGGACAGGTTCTCTCCTACGAGCAGTACTTC
TRBV6-6	-	once	TRBJ2-2	CASSYSQQGGGELFF	TGTGCCAGCAGTTACTCGCAACAGGGAGGGGGGGAGCTGTTTTTT
TRBV7-2	TRBD1	-	TRBJ1-1	CASSLKQGANTEAFF	TGTGCCAGCAGCTTAAAGCAGGGGGCGAACACTGAAGCTTTCTTT
TRBV18	-	-	TRBJ2-7	CASSPPVTYEQYF	TGTGCCAGCTCACCACCTGTTACCTACGAGCAGTACTTC
TRBV6-5	-	-	TRBJ2-7	CASSYSRGYEQYF	TGTGCCAGCAGTTACTCCAGGGGCTACGAGCAGTACTTC
TRBV9	-	-	TRBJ2-6	CASSGFSSGANVLTF	TGTGCCAGCAGCGGATTTAGCTCTGGGGCCAACGTCCTGACTTTC
TRBV5-1	TRBD1	-	TRBJ1-1	CASRRTGSEAFF	TGCGCCAGCAGGAGGACAGGGAGTGAGGCTTTCTTT
TRBV3-1/TRBV3-2	TRBD1	-	TRBJ2-5	CASSLRQGTIQETQYF	TGTGCCAGCAGCCTGCGACAGGGGACAATTCAAGAGACCCAGTACTTC
TRBV6-2/TRBV6-3	TRBD2	-	TRBJ2-5	CASSKRLAGGRETQYF	TGTGCCAGCAGTAAACGACTAGCGGGGGGGAGGGAGACCCAGTACTTC
TRBV12-5	TRBD1	few	TRBJ1-2	CASGLDRGANYGYTF	TGTGCTAGTGGACTGGACAGGGGGGCTAACTATGGCTACACCTTC
TRBV19	-	-	TRBJ2-3	CASSITGSTDTQYF	TGTGCCAGTAGTATAACAGGTTCCACAGATACGCAGTATTTT